The rows below give T cell receptor beta chains drawn from one sample of a study of cytomegalovirus exposure and HLA in healthy donors. TCRdb's copy holds only in-frame clones and misses some; the assay was immunoSEQ multiplex PCR. Of about 59,000 clones listed, roughly 80% were seen once; the top ten hold 3.5% to 4%. Sequencing was done on a sample of PBMCs. The receptors come from a woman between 40 and 50 years old in good health and CMV-seronegative. The CDR3 runs from the conserved cysteine through the conserved F or W. The D gene is left open where the match is weak. Clone size, where shown, is once, few, many, or a class for clones that have expanded.

D gene: TRBD2; V gene: TRBV5-8; J gene: TRBJ2-1; clone size: .; CDR3 protein: CASSSWGLAGVNNEQFF; CDR3 DNA: TGTGCCAGCAGCTCCTGGGGATTAGCGGGGGTGAACAATGAGCAGTTCTTC
D gene: .; V gene: TRBV7-2; J gene: TRBJ2-3; clone size: .; CDR3 protein: CASSFNTGWDTQYF; CDR3 DNA: TGTGCCAGCAGCTTTAACACCGGGTGGGATACGCAGTATTTT
D gene: TRBD2; V gene: TRBV29-1; J gene: TRBJ2-1; clone size: .; CDR3 protein: CSVDEAGGNEQFF; CDR3 DNA: TGCAGCGTTGACGAAGCGGGAGGGAATGAGCAGTTCTTC
D gene: .; V gene: TRBV5-1; J gene: TRBJ2-7; clone size: few; CDR3 protein: CASSLTGEAYEQYF; CDR3 DNA: TGCGCCAGCAGCTTGACAGGAGAGGCCTACGAGCAGTACTTC
D gene: .; V gene: TRBV19; J gene: TRBJ1-1; clone size: .; CDR3 protein: CASSIKGRTEAFF; CDR3 DNA: TGTGCCAGTAGTATCAAGGGGCGGACTGAAGCTTTCTTT
D gene: TRBD2; V gene: TRBV7-6; J gene: TRBJ2-2; clone size: .; CDR3 protein: CASSLAGLAGGHTGELFF; CDR3 DNA: TGTGCCAGCAGCTTAGCCGGACTAGCGGGAGGGCACACCGGGGAGCTGTTTTTT
D gene: TRBD1; V gene: TRBV30; J gene: TRBJ1-3; clone size: .; CDR3 protein: CAWSWDRRLGLSGNTIYF; CDR3 DNA: TGTGCCTGGAGCTGGGACAGGCGCCTAGGGCTGTCTGGAAACACCATATATTTT
D gene: .; V gene: TRBV5-1; J gene: TRBJ2-1; clone size: .; CDR3 protein: CASTFVGQNEQFF; CDR3 DNA: TGCGCCAGCACTTTCGTGGGGCAAAATGAGCAGTTCTTC
D gene: TRBD1; V gene: TRBV15; J gene: TRBJ1-1; clone size: few; CDR3 protein: CATSRGQGRDEAFF; CDR3 DNA: TGTGCCACCAGCAGAGGACAGGGGAGGGATGAAGCTTTCTTT
D gene: TRBD2; V gene: TRBV18; J gene: TRBJ2-2; clone size: .; CDR3 protein: CASSRGLAETGELFF; CDR3 DNA: TGTGCCAGCTCACGGGGACTAGCGGAAACCGGGGAGCTGTTTTTT
D gene: TRBD2; V gene: TRBV9; J gene: TRBJ2-7; clone size: few; CDR3 protein: CASSVDPLAVYEQYF; CDR3 DNA: TGTGCCAGCAGCGTAGATCCCCTAGCGGTCTACGAGCAGTACTTC
D gene: TRBD2; V gene: TRBV19; J gene: TRBJ2-4; clone size: .; CDR3 protein: CASSPLRLAGGLAKNIQYF; CDR3 DNA: TGTGCCAGTAGTCCCCTTAGACTAGCGGGAGGGTTGGCCAAAAACATTCAGTACTTC
D gene: TRBD2; V gene: TRBV18; J gene: TRBJ2-2; clone size: .; CDR3 protein: CASSPRLAGPEGTGELFF; CDR3 DNA: TGTGCCAGCTCCCCGAGGCTAGCGGGACCCGAGGGAACCGGGGAGCTGTTTTTT
D gene: .; V gene: TRBV6-1; J gene: TRBJ1-3; clone size: few; CDR3 protein: CASSETRNTIYF; CDR3 DNA: TGTGCCAGCAGTGAAACAAGAAACACCATATATTTT
D gene: .; V gene: TRBV6-6; J gene: TRBJ2-3; clone size: .; CDR3 protein: CASTGRPSSTDTQYF; CDR3 DNA: TGTGCCAGCACAGGTCGACCCTCCAGCACAGATACGCAGTATTTT
D gene: .; V gene: TRBV28; J gene: TRBJ2-3; clone size: .; CDR3 protein: CASSLLYTDTQYF; CDR3 DNA: TGTGCCAGCAGTTTACTGTACACAGATACGCAGTATTTT
D gene: .; V gene: TRBV27; J gene: TRBJ1-5; clone size: .; CDR3 protein: CASKLSWTGNQPQHF; CDR3 DNA: TGTGCCAGCAAGTTGTCTTGGACAGGCAATCAGCCCCAGCATTTT
D gene: TRBD1; V gene: TRBV30; J gene: TRBJ2-1; clone size: .; CDR3 protein: CAWSVFGTGLYNEQFF; CDR3 DNA: TGTGCCTGGAGTGTATTTGGGACAGGGTTATACAATGAGCAGTTCTTC
D gene: TRBD2; V gene: TRBV28; J gene: TRBJ2-7; clone size: few; CDR3 protein: CASSFGGLAGAYEQYF; CDR3 DNA: TGTGCCAGCAGTTTTGGGGGACTAGCGGGAGCCTACGAGCAGTACTTC
D gene: .; V gene: TRBV7-6; J gene: TRBJ1-5; clone size: .; CDR3 protein: CASSFGGGGKPQHF; CDR3 DNA: TGTGCCAGCAGCTTCGGGGGGGGCGGGAAGCCCCAGCATTTT
D gene: TRBD2; V gene: TRBV5-1; J gene: TRBJ2-7; clone size: .; CDR3 protein: CASRPGTSVYEQYF; CDR3 DNA: TGCGCCAGCAGGCCCGGGACTAGTGTCTACGAGCAGTACTTC
D gene: TRBD2; V gene: TRBV5-1; J gene: TRBJ2-7; clone size: .; CDR3 protein: CASSLAPGLAFREQYF; CDR3 DNA: TGCGCCAGCAGCTTGGCCCCCGGACTAGCTTTTCGCGAGCAGTACTTC
D gene: TRBD1; V gene: TRBV18; J gene: TRBJ2-7; clone size: .; CDR3 protein: CASGDSWYEQYF; CDR3 DNA: TGTGCCAGCGGGGACAGTTGGTACGAGCAGTACTTC
D gene: .; V gene: TRBV11-2; J gene: TRBJ1-2; clone size: .; CDR3 protein: CASSSLEWGYTF; CDR3 DNA: TGTGCCAGCAGCTCCTTGGAGTGGGGCTACACCTTC
D gene: TRBD1; V gene: TRBV5-1; J gene: TRBJ2-2; clone size: .; CDR3 protein: CASSFTTGGTGELFF; CDR3 DNA: TGCGCCAGCAGCTTTACCACAGGGGGCACCGGGGAGCTGTTTTTT
D gene: TRBD1; V gene: TRBV5-1; J gene: TRBJ1-1; clone size: .; CDR3 protein: CASSHGQGGWTEAFF; CDR3 DNA: TGCGCCAGCAGCCATGGACAGGGAGGATGGACTGAAGCTTTCTTT
D gene: TRBD2; V gene: TRBV29-1; J gene: TRBJ2-7; clone size: .; CDR3 protein: CSVGGLAGEMGGYEQYF; CDR3 DNA: TGCAGCGTTGGGGGACTAGCGGGAGAGATGGGGGGATACGAGCAGTACTTC
D gene: TRBD2; V gene: TRBV5-1; J gene: TRBJ2-1; clone size: .; CDR3 protein: CASSLSGLAGDEQFF; CDR3 DNA: TGCGCCAGCAGCTTGAGCGGACTAGCGGGAGATGAGCAGTTCTTC
D gene: .; V gene: TRBV11-2; J gene: TRBJ2-1; clone size: few; CDR3 protein: CASSLGGGISHEQFF; CDR3 DNA: TGTGCCAGCAGCTTAGGAGGAGGTATTAGCCATGAGCAGTTCTTC
D gene: TRBD1; V gene: TRBV7-9; J gene: TRBJ1-3; clone size: .; CDR3 protein: CASSPTDRINTIYF; CDR3 DNA: TGTGCCAGCAGCCCCACGGACAGGATAAACACCATATATTTT
D gene: .; V gene: TRBV18; J gene: TRBJ1-2; clone size: .; CDR3 protein: CASSPTTGYTNYGYTF; CDR3 DNA: TGTGCCAGCTCACCAACGACAGGTTATACCAACTATGGCTACACCTTC